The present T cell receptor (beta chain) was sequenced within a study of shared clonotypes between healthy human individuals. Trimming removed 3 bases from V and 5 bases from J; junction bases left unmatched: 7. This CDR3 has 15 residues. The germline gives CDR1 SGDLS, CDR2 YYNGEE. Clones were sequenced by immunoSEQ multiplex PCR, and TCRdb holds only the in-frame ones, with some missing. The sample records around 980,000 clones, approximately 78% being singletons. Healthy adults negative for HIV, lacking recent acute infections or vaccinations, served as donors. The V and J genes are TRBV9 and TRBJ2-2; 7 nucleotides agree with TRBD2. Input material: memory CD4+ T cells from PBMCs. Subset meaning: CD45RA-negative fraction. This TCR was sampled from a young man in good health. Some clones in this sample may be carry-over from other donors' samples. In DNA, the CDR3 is TGTGCCAGCAGCGCACGGACTAGTCCAACCGGGGAGCTGTTTTTT. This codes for CASSARTSPTGELFF.